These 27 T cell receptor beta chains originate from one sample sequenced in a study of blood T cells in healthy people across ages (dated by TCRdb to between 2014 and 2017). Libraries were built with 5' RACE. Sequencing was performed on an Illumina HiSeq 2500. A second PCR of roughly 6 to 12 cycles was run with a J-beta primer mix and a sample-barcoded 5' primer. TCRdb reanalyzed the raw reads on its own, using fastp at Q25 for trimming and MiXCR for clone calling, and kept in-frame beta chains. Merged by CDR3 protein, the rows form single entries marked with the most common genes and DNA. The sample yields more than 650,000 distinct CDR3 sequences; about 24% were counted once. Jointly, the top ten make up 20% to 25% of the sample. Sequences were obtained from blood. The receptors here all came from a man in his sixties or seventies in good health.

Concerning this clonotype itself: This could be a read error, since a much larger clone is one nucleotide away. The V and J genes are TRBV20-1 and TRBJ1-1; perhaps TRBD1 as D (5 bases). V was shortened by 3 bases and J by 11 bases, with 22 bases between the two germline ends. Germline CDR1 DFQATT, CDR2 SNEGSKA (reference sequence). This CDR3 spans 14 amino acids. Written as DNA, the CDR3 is TGCAGTGCTAGTGCAGGACGGGGACGCGGGACGGCTTTCTTT. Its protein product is CSASAGRGRGTAFF.

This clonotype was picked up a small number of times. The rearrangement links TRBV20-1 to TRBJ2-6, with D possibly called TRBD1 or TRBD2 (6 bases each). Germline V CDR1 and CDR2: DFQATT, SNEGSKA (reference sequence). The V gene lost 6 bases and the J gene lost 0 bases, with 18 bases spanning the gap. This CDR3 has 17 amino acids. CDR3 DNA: TGCAGTGCCCTTGTCGGGGGCCGACCCTCTGGGGCCAACGTCCTGACTTTC. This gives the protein CSALVGGRPSGANVLTF.

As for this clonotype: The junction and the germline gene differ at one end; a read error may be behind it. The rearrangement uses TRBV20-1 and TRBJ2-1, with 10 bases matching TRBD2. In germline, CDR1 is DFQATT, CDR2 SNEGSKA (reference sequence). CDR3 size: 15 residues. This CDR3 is CSARGTSGDPNDQFF. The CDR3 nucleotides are TGCAGTGCTAGAGGAACTAGCGGGGACCCCAATGACCAGTTCTTC.

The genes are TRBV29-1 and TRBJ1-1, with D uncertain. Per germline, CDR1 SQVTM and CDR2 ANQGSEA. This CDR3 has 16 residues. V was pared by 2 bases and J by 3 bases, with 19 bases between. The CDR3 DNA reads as TGCAGCGTTGAACCCAGCGGATCGGATGGGCACACTGAAGCTTTCTTT. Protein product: CSVEPSGSDGHTEAFF.

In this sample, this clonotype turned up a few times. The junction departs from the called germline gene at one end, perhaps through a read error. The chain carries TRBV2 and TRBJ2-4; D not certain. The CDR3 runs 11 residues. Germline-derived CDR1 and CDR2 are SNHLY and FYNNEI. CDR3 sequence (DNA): TGTGCCAGTAGTGGGATGAACATTCAGTACTTC. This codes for CASSGMNIQYF.

This chain's CDR3 is CAWVGKGARQPQHF. As DNA, the CDR3 is TGTGCCTGGGTGGGGAAGGGGGCACGTCAGCCCCAGCATTTT. The V gene is TRBV30, the J gene TRBJ1-5; 7 bases are shared with TRBD1. The length of the CDR3 is 14 residues. V was pared by 5 bases and J by 6 bases, with 10 bases of the junction left unmatched. Germline-derived CDR1 and CDR2 are GTSNPN and SVGIG (reference sequence).

The CDR3 here is CASRPLWGPSTDTQYF. The CDR3, as DNA: TGTGCCAGCAGGCCACTATGGGGCCCCAGCACAGATACGCAGTATTTT. This chain joins TRBV11-2 and TRBJ2-3; weak D call: TRBD1 (5 bases). This CDR3 region has 16 residues. Deletions cut 6 bases from V and 0 bases from J, with 16 bases between. Germline V lookup: CDR1 SGHAT, CDR2 FQNNGV. Together with reference TRBV11-2 and TRBJ2-3, the CDR3 gives the full variable domain: EAGVAQSPRYKIIEKRQSVAFWCNPISGHATLYWYQQILGQGPKLLIQFQNNGVVDDSQLPKDRFSAERLKGVDSTLKIQPAKLEDSAVYLCASRPLWGPSTDTQYFGPGTRLTVL.

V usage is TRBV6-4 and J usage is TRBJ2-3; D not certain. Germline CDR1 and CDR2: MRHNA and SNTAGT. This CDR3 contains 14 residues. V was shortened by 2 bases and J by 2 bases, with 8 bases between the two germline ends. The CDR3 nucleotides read TGTGCCAGCAGTGACGGGCTAGACACAGATACGCAGTATTTT. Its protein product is CASSDGLDTDTQYF.

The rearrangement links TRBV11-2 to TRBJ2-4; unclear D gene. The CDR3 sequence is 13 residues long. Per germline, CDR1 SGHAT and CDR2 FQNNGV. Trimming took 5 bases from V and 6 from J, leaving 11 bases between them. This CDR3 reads CASSREMVNIQYF. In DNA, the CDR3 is TGTGCCAGCAGCAGGGAAATGGTAAACATTCAGTACTTC.

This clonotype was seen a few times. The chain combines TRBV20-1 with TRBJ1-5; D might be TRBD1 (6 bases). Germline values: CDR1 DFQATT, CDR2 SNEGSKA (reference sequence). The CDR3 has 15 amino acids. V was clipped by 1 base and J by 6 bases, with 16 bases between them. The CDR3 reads CSARVGGEGFQPQHF. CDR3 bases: TGCAGTGCTAGAGTGGGGGGCGAAGGGTTTCAGCCCCAGCATTTT.

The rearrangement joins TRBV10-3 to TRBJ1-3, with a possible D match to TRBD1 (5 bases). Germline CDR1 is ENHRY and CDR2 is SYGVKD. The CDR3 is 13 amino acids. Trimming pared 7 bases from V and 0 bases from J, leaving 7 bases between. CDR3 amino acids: CAIMGVSGNTIYF. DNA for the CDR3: TGTGCCATCATGGGGGTCTCTGGAAACACCATATATTTT.

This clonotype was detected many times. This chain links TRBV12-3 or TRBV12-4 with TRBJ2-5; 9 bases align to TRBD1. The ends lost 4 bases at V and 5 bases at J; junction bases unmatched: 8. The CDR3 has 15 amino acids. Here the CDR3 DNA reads TGTGCCAGCAGTTCCCAGACAGGGGGAACGGAGACCCAGTACTTC. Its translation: CASSSQTGGTETQYF.

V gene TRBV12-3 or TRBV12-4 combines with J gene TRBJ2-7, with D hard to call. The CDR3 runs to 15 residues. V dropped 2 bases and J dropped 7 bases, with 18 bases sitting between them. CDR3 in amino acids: CASSLRSGPHGEQYV. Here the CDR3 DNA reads TGTGCCAGCAGTTTAAGGTCGGGCCCTCACGGGGAGCAGTACGTC.

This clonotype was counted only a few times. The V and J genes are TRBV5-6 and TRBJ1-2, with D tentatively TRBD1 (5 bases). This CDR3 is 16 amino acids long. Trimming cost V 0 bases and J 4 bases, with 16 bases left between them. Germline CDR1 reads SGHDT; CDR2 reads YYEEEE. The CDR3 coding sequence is TGTGCCAGCAGCTTGGCCGGGGCAACAGCTCTCTATGGCTACACCTTC. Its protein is CASSLAGATALYGYTF.

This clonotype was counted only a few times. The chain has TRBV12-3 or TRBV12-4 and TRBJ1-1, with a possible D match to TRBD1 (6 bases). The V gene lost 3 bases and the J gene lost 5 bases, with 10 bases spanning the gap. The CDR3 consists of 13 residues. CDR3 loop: CASSFHRATEAFF. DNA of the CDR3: TGTGCCAGCAGTTTCCACAGGGCAACTGAAGCTTTCTTT.

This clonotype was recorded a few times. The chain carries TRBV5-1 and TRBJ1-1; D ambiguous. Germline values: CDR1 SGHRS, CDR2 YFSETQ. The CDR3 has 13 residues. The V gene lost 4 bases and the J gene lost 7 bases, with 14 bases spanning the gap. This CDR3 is CASSLGWESEAFF. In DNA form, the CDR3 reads TGCGCCAGCAGCCTCGGTTGGGAAAGTGAAGCTTTCTTT.

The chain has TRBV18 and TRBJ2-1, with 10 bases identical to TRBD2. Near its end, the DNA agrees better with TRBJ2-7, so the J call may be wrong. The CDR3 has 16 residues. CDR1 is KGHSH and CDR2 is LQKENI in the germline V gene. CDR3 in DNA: TGTGCCAGCTCACCACTATCTAGCGGGAGTGGAGACGAGCAGTACGTC. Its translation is CASSPLSSGSGDEQYV.

CDR3 loop: CSVEDIAEQYF. CDR3 DNA sequence: TGCAGCGTTGAAGATATAGCCGAGCAGTACTTC. The chain carries TRBV29-1 and TRBJ2-7; D call uncertain. Germline CDR1 is SQVTM and CDR2 is ANQGSEA. There are 11 residues in the CDR3. Between the trimmed V and J ends, which lost 0 bases and 6 bases, there was a span of 6 bases.

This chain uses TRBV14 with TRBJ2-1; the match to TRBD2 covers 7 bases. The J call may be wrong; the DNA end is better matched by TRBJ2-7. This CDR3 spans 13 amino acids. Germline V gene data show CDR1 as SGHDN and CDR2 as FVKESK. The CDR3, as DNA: TGTGCCAGCAGCCCTAGTCCTAGCGGTGAGCAGTACTTC. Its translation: CASSPSPSGEQYF.

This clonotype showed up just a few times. In DNA, the CDR3 is TGTGCCAGCAGCTTTTGGGAGGAGACCCAGTACTTC. Translated: CASSFWEETQYF. V is TRBV5-4 and J is TRBJ2-5; TRBD2 might be the D (5 bases). Germline V gene data show CDR1 as SGHNT and CDR2 as YYREEE (reference sequence). This CDR3 region has 12 residues. The V end lost 2 bases, the J end lost 5 bases, and 7 bases lay between the germline ends. Supplemented by reference TRBV5-4 and TRBJ2-5, the full variable domain reads ETGVTQSPTHLIKTRGQQVTLRCSSQSGHNTVSWYQQALGQGPQFIFQYYREEENGRGNFPPRFSGLQFPNYSSELNVNALELDDSALYLCASSFWEETQYFGPGTRLLVL.

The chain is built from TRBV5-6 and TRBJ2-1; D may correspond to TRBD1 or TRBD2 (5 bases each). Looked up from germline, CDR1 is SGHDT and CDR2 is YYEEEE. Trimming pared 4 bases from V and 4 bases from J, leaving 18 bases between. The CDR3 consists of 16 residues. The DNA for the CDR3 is TGTGCCAGCAGCCGTCCCGGGGCTCATTTTTACAATGAGCAGTTCTTC. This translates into CASSRPGAHFYNEQFF.

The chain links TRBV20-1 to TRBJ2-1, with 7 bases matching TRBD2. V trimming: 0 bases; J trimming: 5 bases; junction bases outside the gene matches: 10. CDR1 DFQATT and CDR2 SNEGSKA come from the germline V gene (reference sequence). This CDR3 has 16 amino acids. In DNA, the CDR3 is TGCAGTGCTAGAGATATTCGACTAGCTCTCAACAATGAGCAGTTCTTC. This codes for CSARDIRLALNNEQFF.

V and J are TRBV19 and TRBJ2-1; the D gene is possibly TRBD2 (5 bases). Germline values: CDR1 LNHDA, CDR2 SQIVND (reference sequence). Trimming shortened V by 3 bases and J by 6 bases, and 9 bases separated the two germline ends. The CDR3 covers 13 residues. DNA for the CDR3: TGTGCCAGTAGTATTCGAACTAGCAATGAGCAGTTCTTC. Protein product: CASSIRTSNEQFF.

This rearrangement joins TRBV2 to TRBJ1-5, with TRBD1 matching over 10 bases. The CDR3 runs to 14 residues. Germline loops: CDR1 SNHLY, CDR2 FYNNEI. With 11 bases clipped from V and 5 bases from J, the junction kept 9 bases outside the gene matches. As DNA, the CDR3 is TGTGCCGCCGCCCCCGGGACAGGGGATCAGCCCCAGCATTTT. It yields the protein CAAAPGTGDQPQHF.

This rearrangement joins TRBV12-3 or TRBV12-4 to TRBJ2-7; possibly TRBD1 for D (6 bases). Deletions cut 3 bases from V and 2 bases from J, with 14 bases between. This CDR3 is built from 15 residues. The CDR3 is CASSLNGGFPYEQYF. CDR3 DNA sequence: TGTGCCAGCAGTTTGAATGGGGGCTTCCCCTACGAGCAGTACTTC.

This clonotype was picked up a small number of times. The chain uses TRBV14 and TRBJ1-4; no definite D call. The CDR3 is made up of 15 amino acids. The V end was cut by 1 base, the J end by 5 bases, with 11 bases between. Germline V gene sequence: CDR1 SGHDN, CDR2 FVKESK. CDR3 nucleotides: TGTGCCAGCAGCCAAGCATTACAGTACAATGAAAAACTGTTTTTT. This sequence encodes CASSQALQYNEKLFF.

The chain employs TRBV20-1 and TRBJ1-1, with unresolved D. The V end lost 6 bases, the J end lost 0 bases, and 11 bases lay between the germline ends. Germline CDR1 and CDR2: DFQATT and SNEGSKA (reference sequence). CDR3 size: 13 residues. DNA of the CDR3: TGCAGTGCCCGGCGGCGGATGAACACTGAAGCTTTCTTT. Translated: CSARRRMNTEAFF.